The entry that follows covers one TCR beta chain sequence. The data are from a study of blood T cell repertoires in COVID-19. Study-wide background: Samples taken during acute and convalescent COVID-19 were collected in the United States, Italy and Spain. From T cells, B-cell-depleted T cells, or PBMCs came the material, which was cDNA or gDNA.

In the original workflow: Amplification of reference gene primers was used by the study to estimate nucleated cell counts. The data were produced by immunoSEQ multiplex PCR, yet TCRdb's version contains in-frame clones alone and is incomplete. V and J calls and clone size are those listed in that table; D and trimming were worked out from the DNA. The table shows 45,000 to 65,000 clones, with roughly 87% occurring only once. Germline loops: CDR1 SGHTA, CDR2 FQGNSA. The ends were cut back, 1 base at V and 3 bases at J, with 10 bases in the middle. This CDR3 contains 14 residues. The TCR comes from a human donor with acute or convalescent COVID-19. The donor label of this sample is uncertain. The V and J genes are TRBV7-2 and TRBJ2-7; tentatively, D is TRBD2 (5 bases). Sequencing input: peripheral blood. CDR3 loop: CASSLERRYYEQYF. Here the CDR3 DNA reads TGTGCCAGCAGCTTAGAGCGGCGGTACTACGAGCAGTACTTC.